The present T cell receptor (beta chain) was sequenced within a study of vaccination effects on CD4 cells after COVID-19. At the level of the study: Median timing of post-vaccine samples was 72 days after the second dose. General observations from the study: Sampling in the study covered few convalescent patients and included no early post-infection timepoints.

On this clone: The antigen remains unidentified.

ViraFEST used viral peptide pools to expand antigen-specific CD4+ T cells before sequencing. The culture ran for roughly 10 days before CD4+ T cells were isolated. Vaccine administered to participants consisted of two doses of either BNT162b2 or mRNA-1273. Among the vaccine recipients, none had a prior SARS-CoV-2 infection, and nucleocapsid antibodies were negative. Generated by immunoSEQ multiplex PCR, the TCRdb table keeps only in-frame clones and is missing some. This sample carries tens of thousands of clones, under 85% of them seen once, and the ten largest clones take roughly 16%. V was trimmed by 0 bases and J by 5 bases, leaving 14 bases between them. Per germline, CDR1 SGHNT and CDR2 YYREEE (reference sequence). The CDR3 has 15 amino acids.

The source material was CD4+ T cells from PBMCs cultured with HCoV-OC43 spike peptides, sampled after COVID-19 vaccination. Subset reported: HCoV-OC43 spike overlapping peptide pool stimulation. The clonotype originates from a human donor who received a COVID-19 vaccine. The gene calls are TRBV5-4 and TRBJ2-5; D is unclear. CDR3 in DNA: TGTGCCAGCAGCTTGGTTTCCGCCAGCCAGGAGACCCAGTACTTC. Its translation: CASSLVSASQETQYF.